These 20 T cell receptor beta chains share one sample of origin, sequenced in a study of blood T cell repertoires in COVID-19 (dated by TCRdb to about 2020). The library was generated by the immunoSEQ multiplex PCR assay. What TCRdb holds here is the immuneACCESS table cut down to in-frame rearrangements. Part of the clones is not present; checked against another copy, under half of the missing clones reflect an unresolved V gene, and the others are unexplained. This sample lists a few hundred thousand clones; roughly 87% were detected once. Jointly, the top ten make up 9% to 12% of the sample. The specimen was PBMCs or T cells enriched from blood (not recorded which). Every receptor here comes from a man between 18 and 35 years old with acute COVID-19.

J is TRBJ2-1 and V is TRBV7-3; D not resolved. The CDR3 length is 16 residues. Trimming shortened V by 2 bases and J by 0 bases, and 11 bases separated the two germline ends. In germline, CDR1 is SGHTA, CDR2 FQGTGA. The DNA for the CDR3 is TGTGCCAGCAGCTTAGGTAGACACAACTCCTACAATGAGCAGTTCTTC. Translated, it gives CASSLGRHNSYNEQFF.

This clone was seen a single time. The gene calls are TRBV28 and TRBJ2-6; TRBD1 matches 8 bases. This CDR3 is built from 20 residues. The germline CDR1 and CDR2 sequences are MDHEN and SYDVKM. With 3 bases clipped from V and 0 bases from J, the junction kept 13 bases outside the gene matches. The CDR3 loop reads CASSFVGQGGIPSGANVLTF. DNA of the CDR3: TGTGCCAGCAGTTTCGTCGGACAGGGTGGAATACCCTCTGGGGCCAACGTCCTGACTTTC.

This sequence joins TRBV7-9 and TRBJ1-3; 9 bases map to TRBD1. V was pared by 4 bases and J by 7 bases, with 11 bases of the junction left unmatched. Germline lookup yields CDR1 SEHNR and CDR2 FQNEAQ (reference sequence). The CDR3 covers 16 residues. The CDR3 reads CASSSTRRDRANTIYF. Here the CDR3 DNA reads TGTGCCAGCAGCTCAACACGCCGGGACAGGGCGAACACCATATATTTT.

The CDR3 loop is CASNSAATGDMGEAFF. In DNA form, the CDR3 reads TGTGCCAGCAATTCCGCAGCGACAGGGGACATGGGGGAAGCTTTCTTT. This chain connects TRBV28 to TRBJ1-1, with TRBD1 identical over 8 bases. V was pared by 7 bases and J by 8 bases, with 18 bases of the junction left unmatched. The germline CDR1 and CDR2 sequences are MDHEN and SYDVKM. This CDR3 comprises 16 residues.

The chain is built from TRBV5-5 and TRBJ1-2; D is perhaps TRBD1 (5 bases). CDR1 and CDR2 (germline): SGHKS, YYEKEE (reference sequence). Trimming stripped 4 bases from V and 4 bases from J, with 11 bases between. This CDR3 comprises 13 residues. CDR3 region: CASSPDGGYGYTF. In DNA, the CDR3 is TGTGCCAGCAGCCCGGACGGGGGCTATGGCTACACCTTC.

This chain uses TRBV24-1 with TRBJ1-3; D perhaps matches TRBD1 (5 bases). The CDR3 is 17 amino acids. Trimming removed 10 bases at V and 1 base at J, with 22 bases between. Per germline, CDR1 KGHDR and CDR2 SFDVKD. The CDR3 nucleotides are TGTGCCACTCAGGGCTTGCAAAGCGACAGTTCTGGAAACACCATATATTTT. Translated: CATQGLQSDSSGNTIYF.

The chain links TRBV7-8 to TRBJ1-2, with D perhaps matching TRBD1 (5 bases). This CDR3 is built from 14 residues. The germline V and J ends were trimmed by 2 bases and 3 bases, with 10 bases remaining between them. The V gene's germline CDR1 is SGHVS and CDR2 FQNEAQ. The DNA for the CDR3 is TGTGCCAGCAGCTTAACGGGGGTGGACTATGGCTACACCTTC. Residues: CASSLTGVDYGYTF.

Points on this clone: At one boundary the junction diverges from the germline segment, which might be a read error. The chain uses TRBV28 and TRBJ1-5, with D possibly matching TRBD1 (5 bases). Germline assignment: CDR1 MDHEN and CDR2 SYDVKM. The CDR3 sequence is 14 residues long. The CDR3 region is CASRAGDSTQPQHF. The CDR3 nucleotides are TGTGCCAGCAGAGCCGGTGACAGCACTCAGCCCCAGCATTTT.

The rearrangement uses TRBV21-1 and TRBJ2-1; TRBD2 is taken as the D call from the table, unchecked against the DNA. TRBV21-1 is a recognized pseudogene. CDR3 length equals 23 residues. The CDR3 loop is CASSKEGGLAGGPSSFSYNEQFF. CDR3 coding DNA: TGTGCCAGCAGCAAAGAAGGGGGACTAGCGGGAGGGCCCTCTTCATTCTCCTACAATGAGCAGTTCTTC.

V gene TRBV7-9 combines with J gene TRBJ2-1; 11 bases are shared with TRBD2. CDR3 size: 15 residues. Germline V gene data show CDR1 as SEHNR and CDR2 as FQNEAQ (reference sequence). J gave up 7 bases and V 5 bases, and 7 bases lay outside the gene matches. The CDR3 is CASSHIAGGGNEQFF. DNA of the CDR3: TGTGCCAGCAGCCATATAGCGGGAGGGGGGAATGAGCAGTTCTTC.

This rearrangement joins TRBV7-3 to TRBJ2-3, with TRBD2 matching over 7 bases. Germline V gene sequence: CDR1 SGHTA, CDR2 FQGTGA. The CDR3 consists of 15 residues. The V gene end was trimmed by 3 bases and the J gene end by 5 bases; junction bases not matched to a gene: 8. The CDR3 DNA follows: TGTGCCAGCAGCTTTTATAGCGGGTTGGGAGATACGCAGTATTTT. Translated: CASSFYSGLGDTQYF.

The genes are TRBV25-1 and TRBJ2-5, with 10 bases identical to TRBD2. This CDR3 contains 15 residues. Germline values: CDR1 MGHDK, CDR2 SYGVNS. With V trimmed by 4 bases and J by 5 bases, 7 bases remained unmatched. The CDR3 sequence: CASSASSGSGETQYF. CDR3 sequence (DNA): TGTGCCAGCAGTGCCTCTAGCGGGAGTGGGGAGACCCAGTACTTC.

The CDR3 DNA is TGTGCCAGCCAAGGACAGGGGCCTGGAAACACCATATATTTT. Translation: CASQGQGPGNTIYF. This chain uses TRBV7-8 with TRBJ1-3; TRBD1 aligns across 9 bases. There are 14 residues in the CDR3. Germline trimming cut 8 bases from V and 2 bases from J; bases unmatched to any gene: 4. Germline V gene data show CDR1 as SGHVS and CDR2 as FQNEAQ.

The CDR3 coding sequence is TGTGCCTGGAGTAGGCCTGGAGGACAGTACGAGCAGTACTTC. This encodes CAWSRPGGQYEQYF. The chain uses TRBV30 and TRBJ2-7; D might be TRBD1 (6 bases). Germline V gives CDR1 GTSNPN, CDR2 SVGIG (reference sequence). This CDR3 contains 14 residues. Trimming removed 2 bases at V and 4 bases at J, with 15 bases between.

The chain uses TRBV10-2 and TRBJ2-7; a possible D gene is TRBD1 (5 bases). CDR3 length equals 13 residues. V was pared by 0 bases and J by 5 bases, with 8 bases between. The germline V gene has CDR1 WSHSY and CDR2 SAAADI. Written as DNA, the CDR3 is TGCGCCAGCAGTGAGTCGGGGCTTAACGAGCAGTACTTC. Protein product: CASSESGLNEQYF.

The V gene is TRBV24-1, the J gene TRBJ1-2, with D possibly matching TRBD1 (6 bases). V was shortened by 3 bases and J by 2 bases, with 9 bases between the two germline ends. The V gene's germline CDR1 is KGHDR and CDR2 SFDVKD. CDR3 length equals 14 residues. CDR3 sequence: CATSDQGINYGYTF. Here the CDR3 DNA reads TGTGCCACCAGTGATCAGGGGATCAACTATGGCTACACCTTC.

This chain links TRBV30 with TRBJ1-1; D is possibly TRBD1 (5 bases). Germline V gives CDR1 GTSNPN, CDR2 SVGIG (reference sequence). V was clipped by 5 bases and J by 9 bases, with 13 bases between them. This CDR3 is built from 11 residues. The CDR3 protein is CAWSVTAQAFF. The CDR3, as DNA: TGTGCCTGGTCGGTGACAGCTCAAGCTTTCTTT.

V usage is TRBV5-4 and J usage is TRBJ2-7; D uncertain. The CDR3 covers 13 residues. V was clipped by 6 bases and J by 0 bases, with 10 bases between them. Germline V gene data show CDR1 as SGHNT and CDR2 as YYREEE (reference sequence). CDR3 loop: CASTRQDSYEQYF. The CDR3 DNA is TGTGCCAGCACCCGGCAGGACTCCTACGAGCAGTACTTC.

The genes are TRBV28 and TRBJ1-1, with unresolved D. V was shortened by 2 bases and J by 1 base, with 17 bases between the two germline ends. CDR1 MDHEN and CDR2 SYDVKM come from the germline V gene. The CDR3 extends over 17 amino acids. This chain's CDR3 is CASSLTLPWRENTEAFF. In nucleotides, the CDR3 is TGTGCCAGCAGTTTAACCCTTCCTTGGAGGGAGAACACTGAAGCTTTCTTT.

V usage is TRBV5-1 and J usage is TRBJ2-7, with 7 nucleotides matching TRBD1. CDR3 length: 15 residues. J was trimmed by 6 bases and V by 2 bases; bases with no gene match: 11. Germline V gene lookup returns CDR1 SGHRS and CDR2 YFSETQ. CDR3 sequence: CASSFSSGTVSEQYF. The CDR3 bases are TGCGCCAGCAGCTTTAGCAGTGGGACAGTGAGCGAGCAGTACTTC. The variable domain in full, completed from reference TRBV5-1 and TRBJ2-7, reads KAGVTQTPRYLIKTRGQQVTLSCSPISGHRSVSWYQQTPGQGLQFLFEYFSETQRNKGNFPGRFSGRQFSNSRSEMNVSTLELGDSALYLCASSFSSGTVSEQYFGPGTRLTVT.